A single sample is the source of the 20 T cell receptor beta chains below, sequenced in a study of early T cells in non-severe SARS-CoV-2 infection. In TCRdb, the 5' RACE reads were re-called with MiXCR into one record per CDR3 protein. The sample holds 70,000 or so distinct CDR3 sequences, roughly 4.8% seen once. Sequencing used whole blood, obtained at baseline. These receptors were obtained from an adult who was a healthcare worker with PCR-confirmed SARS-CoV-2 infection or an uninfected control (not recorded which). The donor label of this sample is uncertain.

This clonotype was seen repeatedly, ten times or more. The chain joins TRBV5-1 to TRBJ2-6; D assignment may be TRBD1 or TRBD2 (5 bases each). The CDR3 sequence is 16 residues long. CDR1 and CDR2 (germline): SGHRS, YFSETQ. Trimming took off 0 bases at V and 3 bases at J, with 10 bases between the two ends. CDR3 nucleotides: TGCGCCAGCAGCTTGGTTGGGGGAGTTGGGGCCAACGTCCTGACTTTC. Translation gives CASSLVGGVGANVLTF.

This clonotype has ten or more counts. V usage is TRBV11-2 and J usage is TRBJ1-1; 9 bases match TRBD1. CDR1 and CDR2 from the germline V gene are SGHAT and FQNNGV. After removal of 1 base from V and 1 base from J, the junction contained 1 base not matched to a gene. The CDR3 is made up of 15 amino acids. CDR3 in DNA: TGTGCCAGCAGCTTAGGGGGACAGGGGAACACTGAAGCTTTCTTT. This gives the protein CASSLGGQGNTEAFF.

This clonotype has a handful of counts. The CDR3 DNA reads as TGTGCCAGTAACTTTGACAGGGGGGGGACAGATACGCAGTATTTT. Residues: CASNFDRGGTDTQYF. The V and J genes are TRBV19 and TRBJ2-3, with 9 bases that match TRBD1. V lost 7 bases, J lost 3 bases, and 8 bases stayed unmatched. CDR1 is LNHDA and CDR2 is SQIVND in the germline V gene (reference sequence). The CDR3 covers 15 residues. Looking up the rest from reference TRBV19 and TRBJ2-3 gives the full variable domain: DGGITQSPKYLFRKEGQNVTLSCEQNLNHDAMYWYRQDPGQGLRLIYYSQIVNDFQKGDIAEGYSVSREKKESFPLTVTSAQKNPTAFYLCASNFDRGGTDTQYFGPGTRLTVL.

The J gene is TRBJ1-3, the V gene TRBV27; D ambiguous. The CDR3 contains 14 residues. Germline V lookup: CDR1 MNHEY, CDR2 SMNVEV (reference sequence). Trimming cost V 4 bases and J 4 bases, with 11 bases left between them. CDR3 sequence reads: CASSSPARGNTIYF. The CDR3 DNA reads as TGTGCCAGCAGTTCCCCCGCTAGGGGAAACACCATATATTTT.

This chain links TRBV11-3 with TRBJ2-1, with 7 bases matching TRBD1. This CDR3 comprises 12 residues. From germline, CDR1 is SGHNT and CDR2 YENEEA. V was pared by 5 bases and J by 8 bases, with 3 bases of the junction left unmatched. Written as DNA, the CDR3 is TGTGCCAGCAGCCCGGGGACAGATGAGCAGTTCTTC. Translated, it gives CASSPGTDEQFF.

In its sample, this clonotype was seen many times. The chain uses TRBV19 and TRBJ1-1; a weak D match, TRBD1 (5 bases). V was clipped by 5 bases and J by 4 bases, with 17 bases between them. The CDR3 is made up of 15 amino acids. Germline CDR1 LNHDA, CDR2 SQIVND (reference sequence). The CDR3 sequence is CASSGQGQVSTEAFF. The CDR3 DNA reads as TGTGCCAGTAGTGGTCAGGGCCAAGTCAGCACTGAAGCTTTCTTT.

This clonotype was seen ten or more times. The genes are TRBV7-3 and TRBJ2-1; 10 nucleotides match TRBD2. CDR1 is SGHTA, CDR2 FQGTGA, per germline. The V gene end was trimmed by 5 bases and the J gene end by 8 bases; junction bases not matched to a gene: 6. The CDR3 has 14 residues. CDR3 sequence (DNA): TGTGCCAGCAGCCTTAGCGGGGGGTTCGATGAGCAGTTCTTC. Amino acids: CASSLSGGFDEQFF.

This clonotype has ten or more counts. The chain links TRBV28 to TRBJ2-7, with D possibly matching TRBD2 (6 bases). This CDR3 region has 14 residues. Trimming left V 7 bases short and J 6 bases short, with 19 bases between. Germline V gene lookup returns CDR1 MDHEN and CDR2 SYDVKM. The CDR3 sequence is CASTPTSKLAEQYF. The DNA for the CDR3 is TGTGCCAGCACCCCGACTAGTAAGTTGGCCGAGCAGTACTTC.

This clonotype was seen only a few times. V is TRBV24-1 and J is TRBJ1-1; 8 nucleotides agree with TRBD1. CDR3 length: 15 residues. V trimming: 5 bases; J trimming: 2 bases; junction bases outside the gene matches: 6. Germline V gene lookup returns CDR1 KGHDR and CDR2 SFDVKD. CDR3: CATSVGGQGNTEAFF. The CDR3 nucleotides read TGTGCCACCAGTGTTGGTGGACAGGGAAACACTGAAGCTTTCTTT.

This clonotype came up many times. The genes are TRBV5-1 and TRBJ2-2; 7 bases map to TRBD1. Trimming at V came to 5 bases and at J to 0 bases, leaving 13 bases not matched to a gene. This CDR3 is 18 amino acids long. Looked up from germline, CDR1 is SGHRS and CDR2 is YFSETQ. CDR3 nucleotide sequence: TGCGCCAGCAGTTTATCCGGGGACAGCTTAACGAACACCGGGGAGCTGTTTTTT. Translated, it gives CASSLSGDSLTNTGELFF.

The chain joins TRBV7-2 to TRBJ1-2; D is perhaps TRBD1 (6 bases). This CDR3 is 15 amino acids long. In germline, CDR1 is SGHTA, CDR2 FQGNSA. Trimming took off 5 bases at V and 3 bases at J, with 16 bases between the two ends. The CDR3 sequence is CASSPEGQNYYGYTF. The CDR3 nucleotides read TGTGCCAGCAGCCCAGAAGGACAGAACTACTATGGCTACACCTTC. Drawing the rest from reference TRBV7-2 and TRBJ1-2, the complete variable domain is GAGVSQSPSNKVTEKGKDVELRCDPISGHTALYWYRQSLGQGLEFLIYFQGNSAPDKSGLPSDRFSAERTGGSVSTLTIQRTQQEDSAVYLCASSPEGQNYYGYTFGSGTRLTVV.

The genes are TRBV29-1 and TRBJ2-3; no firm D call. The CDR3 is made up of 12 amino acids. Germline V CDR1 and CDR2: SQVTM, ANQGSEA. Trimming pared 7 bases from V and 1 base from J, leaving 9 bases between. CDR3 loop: CSAYDRTDTQYF. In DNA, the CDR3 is TGCAGCGCCTACGACCGCACAGATACGCAGTATTTT.

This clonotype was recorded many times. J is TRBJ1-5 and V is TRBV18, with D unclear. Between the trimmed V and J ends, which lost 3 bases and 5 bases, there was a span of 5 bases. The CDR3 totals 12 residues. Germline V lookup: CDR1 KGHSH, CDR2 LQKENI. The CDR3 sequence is CASSPWDQPQHF. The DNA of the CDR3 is TGTGCCAGCTCACCGTGGGATCAGCCCCAGCATTTT.

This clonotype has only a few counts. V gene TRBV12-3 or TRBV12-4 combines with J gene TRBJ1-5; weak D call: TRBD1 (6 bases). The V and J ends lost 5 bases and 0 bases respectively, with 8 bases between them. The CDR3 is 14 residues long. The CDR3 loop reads CASSRGGSNQPQHF. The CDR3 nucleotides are TGTGCCAGCAGTCGAGGGGGTAGCAATCAGCCCCAGCATTTT.

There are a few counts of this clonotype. For the CDR3, the DNA is TGTGCCAGCAGTGCACAGGAGGAGCAGTACTTC. Translating gives CASSAQEEQYF. This sequence joins TRBV6-6 and TRBJ2-7; maybe TRBD1 (5 bases). Trimming left V 5 bases short and J 7 bases short, with 9 bases between. The CDR3 is 11 residues long. CDR1 is MNHNY and CDR2 is SVGAGI in the germline V gene (reference sequence).

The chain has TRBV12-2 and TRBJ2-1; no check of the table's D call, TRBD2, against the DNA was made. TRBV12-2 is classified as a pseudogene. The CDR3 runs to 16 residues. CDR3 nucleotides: TGTGCAAGTCGCTTAGCCGGCCTAGCGGAGGGGGATGAGCAGTTCTTC. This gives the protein CASRLAGLAEGDEQFF.

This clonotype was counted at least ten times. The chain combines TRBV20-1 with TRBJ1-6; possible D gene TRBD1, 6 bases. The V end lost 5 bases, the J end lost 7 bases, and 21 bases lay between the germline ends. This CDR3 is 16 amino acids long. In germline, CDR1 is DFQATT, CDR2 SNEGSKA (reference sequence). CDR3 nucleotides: TGCAGTGCTCGCCCCAGGGGAAGGGTTATGAATTCACCCCTCCACTTT. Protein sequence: CSARPRGRVMNSPLHF.

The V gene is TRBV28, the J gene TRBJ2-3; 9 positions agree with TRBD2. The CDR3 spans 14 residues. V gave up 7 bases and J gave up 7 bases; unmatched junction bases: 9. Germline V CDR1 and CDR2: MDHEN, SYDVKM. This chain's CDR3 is CASTDSAGGNTQYF. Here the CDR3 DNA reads TGTGCCAGCACCGATTCAGCGGGGGGAAATACGCAGTATTTT. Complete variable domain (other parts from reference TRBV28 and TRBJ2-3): DVKVTQSSRYLVKRTGEKVFLECVQDMDHENMFWYRQDPGLGLRLIYFSYDVKMKEKGDIPEGYSVSREKKERFSLILESASTNQTSMYLCASTDSAGGNTQYFGPGTRLTVL.

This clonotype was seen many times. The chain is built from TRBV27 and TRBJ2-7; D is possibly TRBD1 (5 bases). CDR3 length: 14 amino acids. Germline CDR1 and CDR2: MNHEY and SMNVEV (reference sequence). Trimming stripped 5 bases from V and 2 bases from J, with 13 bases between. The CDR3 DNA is TGTGCCAGCAGTCTCAGGGTCGATCCCTACGAGCAGTACTTC. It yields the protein CASSLRVDPYEQYF.

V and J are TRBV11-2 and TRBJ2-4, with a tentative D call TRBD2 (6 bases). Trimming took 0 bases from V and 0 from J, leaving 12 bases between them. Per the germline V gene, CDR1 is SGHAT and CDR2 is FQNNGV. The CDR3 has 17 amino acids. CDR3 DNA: TGTGCCAGCAGCTTAGATGGCCGGGGACTAGCCAAAAACATTCAGTACTTC. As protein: CASSLDGRGLAKNIQYF.